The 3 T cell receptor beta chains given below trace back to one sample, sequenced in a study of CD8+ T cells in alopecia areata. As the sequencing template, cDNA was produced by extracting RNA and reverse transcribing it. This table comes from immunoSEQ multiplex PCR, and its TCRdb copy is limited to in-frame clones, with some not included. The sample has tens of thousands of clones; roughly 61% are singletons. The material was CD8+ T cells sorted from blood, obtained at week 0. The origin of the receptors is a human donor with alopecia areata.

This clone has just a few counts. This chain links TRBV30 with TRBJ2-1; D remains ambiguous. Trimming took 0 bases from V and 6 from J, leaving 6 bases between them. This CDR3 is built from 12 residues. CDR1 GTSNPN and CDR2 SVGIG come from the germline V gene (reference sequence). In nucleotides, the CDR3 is TGTGCCTGGAGTGTCGGCGTCAATGAGCAGTTCTTC. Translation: CAWSVGVNEQFF.

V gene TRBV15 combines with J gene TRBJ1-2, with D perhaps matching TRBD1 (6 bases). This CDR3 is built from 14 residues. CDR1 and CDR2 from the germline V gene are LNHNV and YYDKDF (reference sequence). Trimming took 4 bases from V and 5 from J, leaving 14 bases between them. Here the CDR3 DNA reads TGTGCCACCAGCATTAGGACAGCGCCTTATGGCTACACCTTC. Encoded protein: CATSIRTAPYGYTF.

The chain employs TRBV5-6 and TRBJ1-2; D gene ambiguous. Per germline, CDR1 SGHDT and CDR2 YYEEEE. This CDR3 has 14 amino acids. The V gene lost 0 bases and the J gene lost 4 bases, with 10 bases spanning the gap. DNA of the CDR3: TGTGCCAGCAGCTTGGCGGCAGGAAGCTATGGCTACACCTTC. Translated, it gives CASSLAAGSYGYTF. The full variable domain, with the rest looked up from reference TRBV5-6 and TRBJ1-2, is DAGVTQSPTHLIKTRGQQVTLRCSPKSGHDTVSWYQQALGQGPQFIFQYYEEEERQRGNFPDRFSGHQFPNYSSELNVNALLLGDSALYLCASSLAAGSYGYTFGSGTRLTVV.